Detailed here is one TCR beta chain. Its antigen has not been determined. Base qualities were left out, and no much larger clone turns up one base away. Cut back by 4 bases and 6 bases, the V and J ends lie 19 bases apart. The CDR3 runs 15 residues from the cysteine to the phenylalanine. Just the 45-base CDR3 DNA is kept, in frame starting at base 1. Looking up the germline V gene (reference sequence) yields CDR1 DFQATT and CDR2 SNEGSKA. The donors were roughly 40 Caucasian individuals from Russia, aged roughly 6 to 100 years, who were systemically healthy. Each donor gave around 9.5 milliliters of peripheral blood, collected into EDTA-treated Vacutainer tubes. Ficoll-Paque density-gradient centrifugation was used to isolate PBMCs, with at least 6 million per sample. Trizol reagent was used to extract total RNA from PBMCs, with at least 6 micrograms per sample. Naive CD45RAhigh/CD27high T cell percentages were measured by flow cytometry on a PBMC aliquot from every donor.

The sample belongs to a study of blood T cells in healthy people across ages (dated by TCRdb to 2013 to 2016). In terms of the full investigation: In model experiments, template switching captured roughly one uniquely barcoded TCR beta cDNA molecule for every two T cells. The donors were split into four age groups: young (average around 15 years), middle-aged (39), aged (approximately 60) and long-lived (approximately 80). Using deep sequencing normalized with unique cDNA molecular identifiers, the study measured how TCR beta repertoire diversity changes with age. Two additional independent replicas of 1 million unique cDNA reads from the same blood draw were analyzed for two donors (one aged 18 to 30 and one aged 80 or older). To avoid experimental bias, donors of different ages were spread randomly across the sequencing lanes.

Libraries were made using 5' RACE. Sequenced on an Illumina HiSeq 2500. A second PCR of about 7 to 12 cycles was run with a J-beta primer mix and a sample-barcoded 5' primer. A template-switch 5' adaptor carrying 12 random nucleotides introduced a unique molecular identifier onto each TCR beta cDNA molecule. Each sample yielded at least 3 million CDR3-containing paired-end reads. All of the RNA was converted into first-strand cDNA using the Mint cDNA synthesis kit, with a TRBC-specific oligonucleotide serving as the primer. Following uracil-DNA glycosylase treatment, all cDNA underwent a first 18-cycle PCR with the universal primers M1SS and BC2_uni_R. Turning to the authors' computational methods: For normalization, 1 million high-quality reads were randomly selected from each sample, with every read carrying a distinct molecular identifier. Reads sharing molecular identifiers were discarded rather than binned into consensus sequences. MiTCR, set to a Q25 quality threshold and the strictest error-elimination algorithm, was used for CDR3 identification, clonotype clustering and error correction. A nonparametric unseen species model using Euler transformation provided a lower-bound estimate of total TCR beta diversity. The raw public reads went through TCRdb reprocessing: fastp at Q25, MiXCR clone calling, in-frame beta chains kept. Every distinct CDR3 protein forms one entry, paired with its most common genes and DNA. TCRdb's processing, not the study's, gives the V and J calls here. A total of hundreds of thousands of distinct CDR3 sequences appear in this sample, about 34% of them only once. The ten largest clonotypes hold roughly 15% of the sample.

Overall study outcomes, separate from this receptor: Bulk unsorted PBMC profiling prevented conclusive comparison of naive and antigen-experienced compartments. Because the CMV infection status of the donors was unknown, age-related changes in expanded clonotypes may potentially have been confounded. The percentage of naive T cells measured by flow cytometry correlated strongly with observed TCR beta diversity. As age increased, observed TCR beta diversity per million T cells dropped in a roughly linear way, and a significant reduction was already evident by age 40. Total diversity estimates from one million sequenced T cells were considered lower bounds and underestimates. The long-lived group showed more naive CD4+ T cells, fewer expanded clones and increased TCR diversity than the aged group, suggesting age selection.

The chain employs TRBV20-1 and TRBJ2-1, with the D call tentatively TRBD1 or TRBD2, each fitting 5 bases. The sample consisted of blood. The TCR originated in an elderly woman in good health. Donor details come from another sample of the same person, matched by shared clones. The nucleotide sequence reads as follows: TGCAGTGCTAACGAGGGCAGGGTCCTGGGCAATGAGCAGTTCTTC. It translates as CSANEGRVLGNEQFF.